Each of the 20 T cell receptor beta chains below was sequenced from the same sample in a study of beta chain features in type 1 diabetes. Reverse transcribing all isolated RNA meant expressed TCRB transcripts were sequenced. Assay: immunoSEQ multiplex PCR; the TCRdb copy retains only in-frame clones and omits some. The sample lists fewer than 350,000 clones, around 7.3% occurring once. Sequences were obtained from central memory CD4+ T cells from blood. These receptors were taken from a woman between 18 and 30 years old in good health.

At least ten counts were recorded for this clone. The genes are TRBV28 and TRBJ2-7; D possibly matches TRBD1 or TRBD2 (5 bases each). CDR1 is MDHEN, CDR2 SYDVKM, per germline. The germline V and J ends were trimmed by 4 bases and 6 bases, with 22 bases remaining between them. The CDR3 contains 16 residues. The CDR3 DNA reads TGTGCCAGCAGTTCGCTTCAAGGGTCTGGGGCGGGCGAGCAGTACGTC. Translated, it gives CASSSLQGSGAGEQYV.

This clone was seen more than once but under ten times. The chain has TRBV9 and TRBJ2-5, with TRBD1 matching 7 bases. Germline CDR1 SGDLS, CDR2 YYNGEE. V lost 5 bases and J lost 3; bases outside the gene matches: 7. This CDR3 comprises 14 residues. CDR3 DNA sequence: TGTGCCAGCAGTGCTGGACAGGTCAAAGAGACCCAGTACTTC. Translating it yields CASSAGQVKETQYF.

This clone appeared a few times. The chain uses TRBV2 and TRBJ1-1, with D maybe TRBD1 (5 bases). The ends were cut back, 7 bases at V and 1 base at J, with 10 bases in the middle. This CDR3 spans 13 amino acids. CDR1 and CDR2 from the germline V gene are SNHLY and FYNNEI. In DNA, the CDR3 is TGTGCCAGCAACCAAGGGGAGAACACTGAAGCTTTCTTT. This translates into CASNQGENTEAFF.

The chain joins TRBV19 to TRBJ1-2, with 7 bases lining up with TRBD1. Trimming at V came to 10 bases and at J to 2 bases, leaving 4 bases not matched to a gene. This CDR3 has 12 amino acids. From germline, CDR1 is LNHDA and CDR2 SQIVND (reference sequence). The CDR3 region has the DNA TGTGCCACGAGGGACAGCAACTATGGCTACACCTTC. Its protein product is CATRDSNYGYTF.

This chain uses TRBV30 with TRBJ1-1, with TRBD1 matching 8 bases. The CDR3 runs to 13 residues. Trimming removed 4 bases from V and 7 bases from J; junction bases left unmatched: 8. Germline CDR1 reads GTSNPN; CDR2 reads SVGIG (reference sequence). CDR3 sequence (DNA): TGTGCCTGGAACGGCAGGGGGCAGGGTGAAGCTTTCTTT. Residues: CAWNGRGQGEAFF.

This clone was found a few times. The rearrangement uses TRBV7-2 and TRBJ2-2, with D perhaps matching TRBD2 (5 bases). Germline V gives CDR1 SGHTA, CDR2 FQGNSA. The CDR3 totals 13 residues. V gave up 3 bases and J gave up 8 bases, with 10 bases separating them. This chain's CDR3 is CASSLPPGGELFF. CDR3 coding DNA: TGTGCCAGCAGCTTGCCTCCGGGGGGGGAGCTGTTTTTT.

This clone was observed a handful of times. This rearrangement joins TRBV5-4 to TRBJ1-1; the D is unclear. The ends were cut back, 0 bases at V and 3 bases at J, with 9 bases in the middle. The germline CDR1 and CDR2 sequences are SGHNT and YYREEE (reference sequence). This CDR3 has 14 amino acids. As DNA, the CDR3 is TGTGCCAGCAGCTTGGAGGCCGGTTACACTGAAGCTTTCTTT. It is translated as CASSLEAGYTEAFF.

This clone came up a few times. The gene calls are TRBV10-1 and TRBJ1-2, with D unresolved. Trimming removed 10 bases from V and 6 bases from J, with 18 bases in between. The CDR3 runs to 13 residues. CDR1 and CDR2 from the germline V gene are WNHNN and SYGVQD (reference sequence). CDR3 coding DNA: TGCGCCAACCCGACTGACAATCATGATGGCTACACCTTC. It specifies CANPTDNHDGYTF.

As regards this clone: One junction end disagrees with the germline gene, perhaps due to a read error. The chain couples TRBV28 to TRBJ1-2; D might be TRBD1 (6 bases). Germline lookup yields CDR1 MDHEN and CDR2 SYDVKM. This CDR3 spans 12 amino acids. DNA for the CDR3: TGCTGTGTCGGGCGACAGGACTATGGCTACACCTTC. This encodes CCVGRQDYGYTF.

This clone appeared a few times. This chain joins TRBV2 and TRBJ1-6; TRBD1 agrees at 7 bases. V lost 5 bases and J lost 10; bases outside the gene matches: 5. The germline V gene has CDR1 SNHLY and CDR2 FYNNEI. This CDR3 has 13 amino acids. For the CDR3, the DNA is TGTGCCAGCAGTAGGGACAGCACCTCACCCCTCCACTTT. Translated, it gives CASSRDSTSPLHF.

This clone was counted a few times. This rearrangement joins TRBV2 to TRBJ2-5, with D unclear. V gave up 4 bases and J gave up 5 bases, with 11 bases separating them. CDR3 length: 13 residues. Germline-derived CDR1 and CDR2 are SNHLY and FYNNEI. DNA for the CDR3: TGTGCCAGCAGTGGGTTGTATGGTGAGACCCAGTACTTC. Protein: CASSGLYGETQYF.

The chain uses TRBV28 and TRBJ2-3; 11 positions agree with TRBD2. This CDR3 region has 20 residues. Trimming removed 2 bases from V and 5 bases from J; junction bases left unmatched: 18. The germline V gene has CDR1 MDHEN and CDR2 SYDVKM. The CDR3 DNA sequence: TGTGCCAGCAGTTTACCTCCTCCTCCGAATCTAGCGGGAGGACGAGATACGCAGTATTTT. Translating it yields CASSLPPPPNLAGGRDTQYF.

The chain uses TRBV2 and TRBJ2-4; a weak D match, TRBD2 (6 bases). V was shortened by 7 bases and J by 0 bases, with 16 bases between the two germline ends. CDR1 and CDR2 (germline): SNHLY, FYNNEI. This CDR3 is 16 amino acids long. The DNA for the CDR3 is TGTGCCAGCATGGGTCGGGGGAGGTCAGCCAAAAACATTCAGTACTTC. Protein product: CASMGRGRSAKNIQYF. Drawing the rest from reference TRBV2 and TRBJ2-4, the complete variable domain is EPEVTQTPSHQVTQMGQEVILRCVPISNHLYFYWYRQILGQKVEFLVSFYNNEISEKSEIFDDQFSVERPDGSNFTLKIRSTKLEDSAMYFCASMGRGRSAKNIQYFGAGTRLSVL.

This clone has just a few counts. The V call is TRBV7-8, the J call TRBJ2-1; TRBD1 aligns across 7 bases. CDR3 length: 15 amino acids. Germline CDR1 and CDR2: SGHVS and FQNEAQ. V lost 1 base, J lost 3 bases, and 3 bases stayed unmatched. CDR3 nucleotides: TGTGCCAGCAGCTTAGGGGGACAGATCTACAATGAGCAGTTCTTC. It yields the protein CASSLGGQIYNEQFF.

This clone has more than one count but fewer than ten. The chain links TRBV10-3 to TRBJ2-5; D is perhaps TRBD1 (5 bases). Germline values: CDR1 ENHRY, CDR2 SYGVKD. The CDR3 has 13 residues. Trimming shortened V by 4 bases and J by 4 bases, and 10 bases separated the two germline ends. The DNA of the CDR3 is TGTGCCATCAGTGTGACAGATAGAGAGACCCAGTACTTC. Its protein product is CAISVTDRETQYF.

This clone appeared a few times. This chain connects TRBV6-5 to TRBJ1-1; a possible D gene is TRBD1 (6 bases). The CDR3 consists of 16 residues. Trimming took off 2 bases at V and 4 bases at J, with 17 bases between the two ends. In germline, CDR1 is MNHEY, CDR2 SVGAGI. CDR3 sequence (DNA): TGTGCCAGCAGTTACGGGCCAGGGGCTCGCGGCACTGAAGCTTTCTTT. Encoded protein: CASSYGPGARGTEAFF.

This clone was detected ten times or more. The chain couples TRBV7-2 to TRBJ1-2; 8 nucleotides line up with TRBD1. The CDR3 is made up of 16 amino acids. CDR1 and CDR2 (germline): SGHTA, FQGNSA. The junction had 10 bases not matched to a gene; V was cut back by 0 bases and J by 7 bases. The CDR3 bases are TGTGCCAGCAGCTTAGCCGCAGCGACAGGGGTTGGTGGCTACACCTTC. Amino acids: CASSLAAATGVGGYTF.

This clone was observed a handful of times. The chain is built from TRBV11-3 and TRBJ1-2; D is undetermined. Between the trimmed V and J ends, which lost 2 bases and 3 bases, there was a span of 7 bases. Germline V gene data show CDR1 as SGHNT and CDR2 as YENEEA. CDR3 size: 13 residues. CDR3 in DNA: TGTGCCAGCAGCTTATCGGGCGACTATGGCTACACCTTC. It codes for CASSLSGDYGYTF.

This clone was observed a handful of times. The chain has TRBV5-6 and TRBJ2-1; either TRBD1 or TRBD2 may supply D (5 bases each). V was pared by 4 bases and J by 5 bases, with 10 bases between. The CDR3 sequence is 13 residues long. The germline gives CDR1 SGHDT, CDR2 YYEEEE. The CDR3 loop is CASSRLGDNEQFF. The CDR3 DNA reads as TGTGCCAGCAGCCGCTTGGGGGACAATGAGCAGTTCTTC.

This clone was counted a few times. The chain combines TRBV10-3 with TRBJ2-7, with D perhaps TRBD1 (5 bases). Germline values: CDR1 ENHRY, CDR2 SYGVKD. The CDR3 has 11 amino acids. V lost 8 bases, J lost 5 bases, and 10 bases lay in between. CDR3 region: CAIAAGNEQYF. For the CDR3, the DNA is TGTGCCATCGCAGCAGGGAACGAGCAGTACTTC.